This TCR beta chain appears in the sequencing data of a study of CXCR3-negative and CXCR3-positive naive CD8 T cells. The CDR3 has 15 amino acids. CDR1 SQVTM and CDR2 ANQGSEA come from the germline V gene. Subsets of CD8+ T cells were each sorted in triplicate at about 300,000 cells apiece. TRB cDNA was prepared as libraries by UMI-labeled 5' RACE. TCRdb reworked the 5' RACE reads into one entry per CDR3 protein, no DNA. The sample yields about 130,000 distinct CDR3 sequences, of which the top ten take up roughly 0.31%. The sequence was obtained from a human donor in good health. Some clones in this sample may be carry-over from other donors' samples. The sample comprised naive CXCR3- CD8+ T cells from blood. Indicated subset: CD45RO-CCR7+CD27+CD95- naive CD8+ T cells lacking CXCR3 (TNR3-). The V call is TRBV29-1, the J call TRBJ2-1; without DNA, the TCRdb call of TRBD2 cannot be checked. The CDR3 sequence: CSVDLASILANEQFF.